Below, 12 T cell receptor beta chains from the same sample are listed, as sequenced in a study of T cells in tumors after PD-1 blockade (dated by TCRdb to between 2019 and 2020). The sample's time point label, decoded: after anti-PD-1 therapy. The method was the immunoSEQ multiplex PCR assay. TCRdb obtained this table from immuneACCESS and retained in-frame rearrangements with V and J assigned. These tables miss some clones; where compared with another copy, unresolved V genes account for less than half of the shortfall, and the remainder is unexplained. Here the sample has 12,000 to 15,000 clones; less than 75% occur a single time. The ten biggest clones cover about 31% of the sample. Sequenced material: tumor tissue, taken after anti-PD-1 treatment. The receptors shown here come from a human donor with cutaneous squamous cell carcinoma.

This clone was picked up a small number of times. V usage is TRBV27 and J usage is TRBJ2-3; 8 bases fit TRBD1. J lost 1 base, V lost 5 bases, and 11 bases had no gene match. CDR1 MNHEY and CDR2 SMNVEV come from the germline V gene (reference sequence). The CDR3 is 17 amino acids. CDR3 sequence: CASSARKQGVGTDTQYF. In DNA form, the CDR3 reads TGTGCCAGCAGTGCGCGAAAACAGGGGGTGGGCACAGATACGCAGTATTTT.

This chain connects TRBV28 to TRBJ1-5; unclear D gene. The CDR3 length is 17 residues. Trimming stripped 3 bases from V and 2 bases from J, with 17 bases between. Germline V gene lookup returns CDR1 MDHEN and CDR2 SYDVKM. The CDR3 nucleotides are TGTGCCAGCAGTTTGGGCACGAGGACTTCCCGCAATCAGCCCCAGCATTTT. Amino acids: CASSLGTRTSRNQPQHF.

The chain links TRBV5-4 to TRBJ2-5, with D possibly TRBD2 on 6 matching bases. Trimming took off 0 bases at V and 4 bases at J, with 7 bases between the two ends. Germline assignment: CDR1 SGHNT and CDR2 YYREEE (reference sequence). The CDR3 sequence is 13 residues long. The CDR3 region is CASSLAGRETQYF. The CDR3 DNA reads TGTGCCAGCAGCTTGGCCGGGAGAGAGACCCAGTACTTC.

By proportion, this clone is medium-sized. The chain employs TRBV7-2 and TRBJ1-1; no clear D. Germline CDR1 SGHTA, CDR2 FQGNSA. V was clipped by 2 bases and J by 4 bases, with 11 bases between them. CDR3 length equals 14 residues. The CDR3 loop reads CASSLFGGGTEAFF. DNA of the CDR3: TGTGCCAGCAGCTTATTTGGAGGTGGCACTGAAGCTTTCTTT.

The V and J genes are TRBV6-5 and TRBJ2-2, with D perhaps being TRBD1 or TRBD2 (5 bases each). The CDR3 spans 14 residues. The germline V gene has CDR1 MNHEY and CDR2 SVGAGI. The ends were cut back, 8 bases at V and 5 bases at J, with 15 bases in the middle. CDR3 bases: TGTGCCAGCGTCCTTCGGTGGGGGACCGGGGAGCTGTTTTTT. It codes for CASVLRWGTGELFF.

The chain carries TRBV4-1 and TRBJ2-3; TRBD2 matches at 9 bases. CDR1 and CDR2 (germline): MGHRA, YSYEKL. This CDR3 comprises 17 residues. V lost 0 bases and J lost 2; bases outside the gene matches: 6. For the CDR3, the DNA is TGCGCCAGCAGCCAAGAGGGGGGCGGGAGGGTCACAGATACGCAGTATTTT. It encodes CASSQEGGGRVTDTQYF.

By frequency in the sample, this clone is medium-sized. The rearrangement links TRBV19 to TRBJ1-5; TRBD1 might be the D (5 bases). Trimming removed 3 bases at V and 2 bases at J, with 14 bases between. This CDR3 region has 16 residues. Germline assignment: CDR1 LNHDA and CDR2 SQIVND (reference sequence). CDR3: CASSMREGWGNQPQHF. CDR3 in DNA: TGTGCCAGTAGTATGAGGGAGGGGTGGGGCAATCAGCCCCAGCATTTT.

The chain is built from TRBV6-1 and TRBJ1-5, with TRBD1 matching 10 bases. This CDR3 contains 16 residues. The germline gives CDR1 MNHNS, CDR2 SASEGT. Trimming at V came to 2 bases and at J to 5 bases, leaving 6 bases not matched to a gene. The CDR3 loop reads CASSEYPGQGYQPQHF. The DNA of the CDR3 is TGTGCCAGCAGTGAATATCCGGGACAGGGGTATCAGCCCCAGCATTTT.

This clone was seen a few times. The chain combines TRBV16 with TRBJ2-7; unclear D gene. The CDR3 spans 14 residues. Trimming pared 6 bases from V and 4 bases from J, leaving 16 bases between. The germline V gene has CDR1 KGHSY and CDR2 FQNENV. The CDR3 DNA is TGTGCCAGCAGTAAAGATGGAGTCTATTACGAGCAGTACTTC. This sequence encodes CASSKDGVYYEQYF. Variable domain in full (rest from reference TRBV16 and TRBJ2-7): GEEVAQTPKHLVRGEGQKAKLYCAPIKGHSYVFWYQQVLKNEFKFLISFQNENVFDETGMPKERFSAKCLPNSPCSLEIQATKLEDSAVYFCASSKDGVYYEQYFGPGTRLTVT.

This chain links TRBV5-1 with TRBJ2-1; 9 nucleotides agree with TRBD1. V gave up 4 bases and J gave up 7 bases; unmatched junction bases: 6. This CDR3 comprises 14 residues. Germline V lookup: CDR1 SGHRS, CDR2 YFSETQ. The CDR3 sequence is CASSMDRGGNEQFF. CDR3 nucleotides: TGCGCCAGCAGCATGGACAGGGGTGGAAATGAGCAGTTCTTC.

This clone was observed a handful of times. The chain employs TRBV19 and TRBJ2-7; 15 nucleotides match TRBD2. With V trimmed by 4 bases and J by 4 bases, 11 bases remained unmatched. Germline-derived CDR1 and CDR2 are LNHDA and SQIVND (reference sequence). The CDR3 is 18 residues long. The CDR3 DNA follows: TGTGCCAGTAGTACCGGTCCGGGACTAGCGGGGGGATTTTACGAGCAGTACTTC. Translation gives CASSTGPGLAGGFYEQYF.

This clone appeared once. The chain couples TRBV29-1 to TRBJ1-1; no definite D call. The CDR3 is 10 amino acids. Germline values: CDR1 SQVTM, CDR2 ANQGSEA. Trimming took off 4 bases at V and 8 bases at J, with 8 bases between the two ends. The CDR3 nucleotides read TGCAGCGTTGTTGTCCTGGAAGCTTTCTTT. Protein: CSVVVLEAFF.